Each of the 13 T cell receptor beta chains below was sequenced from the same sample in a study of CD8 T cells in Susac syndrome (dated by TCRdb to the late 2010s). Library preparation was by the immunoSEQ multiplex PCR assay. RNA was extracted using the RNeasy kit, and roughly 0.45 to 1 microgram was reverse transcribed with random hexamers. The public reads were reprocessed in TCRdb via fastp at Q25 and MiXCR, keeping in-frame beta chains. Merged by CDR3 protein, the rows form single entries marked with the most common genes and DNA. This sample has 80,000 to 95,000 distinct CDR3 sequences in its table, and 94% of those were observed once. The biggest ten clones account for approximately 0.9% of the sample. Sequencing was carried out using CD8+ T cells from PBMCs. Receptors were obtained from a human donor with Susac syndrome.

This chain links TRBV3-1 with TRBJ2-5; D unclear. Trimming stripped 0 bases from V and 2 bases from J, with 13 bases between. Per the germline V gene, CDR1 is LGHDT and CDR2 is YNNKEL (reference sequence). This CDR3 has 16 amino acids. The CDR3 sequence is CASSQELVGVQETQYF. The CDR3, as DNA: TGTGCCAGCAGCCAAGAACTTGTGGGCGTTCAAGAGACCCAGTACTTC.

Note on this clonotype: The germline gene is not matched at one end of the junction; a read error may be the cause. The chain couples TRBV30 to TRBJ2-5; TRBD2 agrees at 10 bases. The CDR3 length is 15 residues. Germline V gene sequence: CDR1 GTSNPN, CDR2 SVGIG (reference sequence). The CDR3: CAWSGLQSSGSLEDF. The CDR3, as DNA: TGTGCCTGGAGTGGCCTACAGTCTAGCGGGAGTCTGGAGGACTTC.

The chain has TRBV13 and TRBJ2-3; perhaps TRBD2 as D (5 bases). The CDR3 is 13 amino acids. The germline V gene encodes CDR1 PRHDT and CDR2 FYEKMQ (reference sequence). Trimming stripped 1 base from V and 6 bases from J, with 8 bases between. As DNA, the CDR3 is TGTGCCAGCAGCTTAGATCCGGGGGATACGCAGTATTTT. Translated: CASSLDPGDTQYF.

CDR3 sequence: CASSSLADRSYEQYF. As DNA, the CDR3 is TGTGCCAGCAGCTCTCTAGCGGATCGCTCCTACGAGCAGTACTTC. The V call is TRBV7-9, the J call TRBJ2-7, with TRBD2 matching over 7 bases. In germline, CDR1 is SEHNR, CDR2 FQNEAQ (reference sequence). The CDR3 extends over 15 amino acids. The V and J ends lost 4 bases and 0 bases, in that order; junction bases with no gene match: 6.

This sequence joins TRBV5-1 and TRBJ2-7; 8 bases line up with TRBD1. The length of the CDR3 is 15 residues. CDR1 and CDR2 from the germline V gene are SGHRS and YFSETQ. The trim removed 0 bases at V and 2 bases at J, leaving 4 bases unmatched. CDR3 protein: CASSLGQGMAYEQYF. The CDR3 coding sequence is TGCGCCAGCAGCTTGGGACAGGGGATGGCCTACGAGCAGTACTTC.

This chain connects TRBV6-2 or TRBV6-3 to TRBJ1-1; TRBD1 might be the D (5 bases). V was clipped by 6 bases and J by 5 bases, with 10 bases between them. Per germline, CDR1 MNHEY and CDR2 SVGEGT. The CDR3 length is 12 residues. CDR3 DNA: TGTGCCAGCAGACCCGGGGGGACTGAAGCTTTCTTT. It specifies CASRPGGTEAFF.

This clonotype was detected only a few times. V and J are TRBV6-1 and TRBJ2-2; D not resolved. Trimming removed 4 bases from V and 7 bases from J, with 7 bases in between. The CDR3 loop spans 12 amino acids. Germline V gene sequence: CDR1 MNHNS, CDR2 SASEGT. CDR3 nucleotide sequence: TGTGCCAGCAGTGCCCTCAGCGGGGAGCTGTTTTTT. Its translation: CASSALSGELFF.

The J gene is TRBJ2-2, the V gene TRBV7-9; no clear D. V dropped 0 bases and J dropped 3 bases, with 5 bases sitting between them. Germline CDR1 is SEHNR and CDR2 is FQNEAQ (reference sequence). The CDR3 consists of 14 residues. Here the CDR3 DNA reads TGTGCCAGCAGCTTAGCGTCGGACACCGGGGAGCTGTTTTTT. Translated, it gives CASSLASDTGELFF.

V gene TRBV28 combines with J gene TRBJ2-7, with 8 bases lining up with TRBD2. The CDR3 covers 14 residues. Germline CDR1 reads MDHEN; CDR2 reads SYDVKM. V lost 5 bases, J lost 3 bases, and 6 bases stayed unmatched. CDR3: CASSASGRFYEQYF. The CDR3 nucleotides read TGTGCCAGCAGTGCTAGCGGGCGATTCTACGAGCAGTACTTC.

The V call is TRBV19, the J call TRBJ2-2; TRBD2 is a possible D gene (5 bases). The V gene lost 7 bases and the J gene lost 4 bases, with 10 bases spanning the gap. The length of the CDR3 is 13 residues. The V gene's germline CDR1 is LNHDA and CDR2 SQIVND (reference sequence). The CDR3 here is CASNSGVTGELFF. As DNA, the CDR3 is TGTGCCAGTAACTCCGGGGTCACCGGGGAGCTGTTTTTT.

The DNA of the CDR3 is TGTGCCAGCAGCCAAAAAGTTGGAGACCAAGAGACCCAGTACTTC. Protein sequence: CASSQKVGDQETQYF. The chain couples TRBV4-2 to TRBJ2-5; D is ambiguous. In germline, CDR1 is LGHNA, CDR2 YNFKEQ. The CDR3 consists of 15 residues. Trimming stripped 2 bases from V and 0 bases from J, with 10 bases between.

V usage is TRBV7-8 and J usage is TRBJ2-1; a possible D gene is TRBD2 (6 bases). Trimming pared 5 bases from V and 0 bases from J, leaving 23 bases between. The CDR3 loop spans 19 amino acids. Looked up from germline, CDR1 is SGHVS and CDR2 is FQNEAQ. The CDR3 DNA is TGTGCCAGCAGCCAGTCCCACCGGGACTCCTTAGGCTCCTACAATGAGCAGTTCTTC. It codes for CASSQSHRDSLGSYNEQFF.

The genes are TRBV7-9 and TRBJ2-7; 8 nucleotides align to TRBD1. There are 14 residues in the CDR3. Germline V gene data show CDR1 as SEHNR and CDR2 as FQNEAQ (reference sequence). V trimming: 4 bases; J trimming: 3 bases; junction bases outside the gene matches: 5. This chain's CDR3 is CASSSTGELYEQYF. The CDR3 nucleotides read TGTGCCAGCAGCTCGACAGGGGAACTCTACGAGCAGTACTTC.